The TCR beta chain under discussion was sequenced for a study of shared clonotypes between healthy human individuals. Using immunoSEQ multiplex PCR, the repertoire was profiled, and TCRdb retains in-frame clones only, with some absent. The table lists millions of clones, about 95% of them singletons. The germline V gene encodes CDR1 ENHRY and CDR2 SYGVKD. Trimming stripped 6 bases from V and 6 bases from J, with 19 bases between. The CDR3 length is 15 residues. Caucasian adults living in Nashville, Tennessee, provided all samples. This receptor was identified in a man in his late teens or twenties in good health. Sequencing used naive CD4+ T cells sorted from blood. Subset reported: CD45RA+ positively selected. The J gene is TRBJ2-3, the V gene TRBV10-3; a weak D match, TRBD2 (6 bases). In DNA, the CDR3 is TGTGCCATCAGGGGGGACTTTCATTATGTGGATACGCAGTATTTT. Amino acid sequence: CAIRGDFHYVDTQYF.